The 26 T cell receptor beta chains reported below all come from one sample, sequenced in a study of T cell responses to AZD1222 COVID-19 vaccine. The table came from immunoSEQ multiplex PCR; TCRdb's copy has only in-frame clones and leaves some out. Of 150,000 to 200,000 clones in the sample, approximately 94% were seen once. The material sequenced was peripheral blood, taken on day 0 of AZD1222 vaccination. The receptors were sampled from an adult in good health.

This clone was detected a few times. The gene calls are TRBV7-9 and TRBJ1-1; D call uncertain. CDR3 size: 11 residues. Germline-derived CDR1 and CDR2 are SEHNR and FQNEAQ (reference sequence). Trimming left V 4 bases short and J 5 bases short, with 5 bases between. This CDR3 is CASSSLTEAFF. The CDR3 DNA reads as TGTGCCAGCAGCTCTCTTACTGAAGCTTTCTTT.

The chain employs TRBV11-3 and TRBJ2-1; D ambiguous. The germline V gene encodes CDR1 SGHNT and CDR2 YENEEA. Trimming removed 6 bases at V and 7 bases at J, with 13 bases between. The CDR3 spans 13 residues. The CDR3 region is CASSRNVMNEQFF. As DNA, the CDR3 is TGTGCCAGCAGTCGTAATGTGATGAATGAGCAGTTCTTC. Supplemented by reference TRBV11-3 and TRBJ2-1, the full variable domain reads EAGVVQSPRYKIIEKKQPVAFWCNPISGHNTLYWYLQNLGQGPELLIRYENEEAVDDSQLPKDRFSAERLKGVDSTLKIQPAELGDSAVYLCASSRNVMNEQFFGPGTRLTVL.

The V gene is TRBV7-9, the J gene TRBJ1-1; D not resolved. Trimming left V 2 bases short and J 3 bases short, with 7 bases between. The CDR3 runs to 13 residues. The V gene's germline CDR1 is SEHNR and CDR2 FQNEAQ (reference sequence). Written as DNA, the CDR3 is TGTGCCAGCAGCTTAATGTTCGACACTGAAGCTTTCTTT. The encoded protein is CASSLMFDTEAFF.

V and J are TRBV30 and TRBJ1-2; weak D call: TRBD1 (6 bases). V lost 3 bases and J lost 0, with 11 bases in between. In germline, CDR1 is GTSNPN, CDR2 SVGIG (reference sequence). CDR3 length: 14 amino acids. Here the CDR3 reads CAWRTAGANYGYTF. The CDR3 nucleotides are TGTGCCTGGAGAACCGCAGGGGCTAACTATGGCTACACCTTC.

The chain has TRBV7-7 and TRBJ2-2; D is undetermined. The germline gives CDR1 SSHAT, CDR2 FNYEAQ (reference sequence). Trimming cost V 3 bases and J 0 bases, with 14 bases left between them. The CDR3 is 17 amino acids. Here the CDR3 reads CASSFCSWPANTGELFF. DNA for the CDR3: TGTGCCAGCAGCTTTTGCTCTTGGCCGGCGAACACCGGGGAGCTGTTTTTT.

V is TRBV7-9 and J is TRBJ1-2; 8 nucleotides align to TRBD1. After removal of 3 bases from V and 4 bases from J, the junction contained 4 bases not matched to a gene. Germline V CDR1 and CDR2: SEHNR, FQNEAQ (reference sequence). This CDR3 has 14 residues. The DNA for the CDR3 is TGTGCCAGCAGCTTTAGACAGGGGATCTATGGCTACACCTTC. As protein: CASSFRQGIYGYTF.

The chain recombines TRBV25-1 with TRBJ2-1; a possible D gene is TRBD2 (5 bases). Trimming removed 2 bases from V and 7 bases from J, with 9 bases in between. The CDR3 covers 13 residues. The germline CDR1 and CDR2 sequences are MGHDK and SYGVNS. CDR3 DNA sequence: TGTGCCAGCAGTGAACGGTGGAGGAATGAGCAGTTCTTC. Protein sequence: CASSERWRNEQFF.

This clone has just a few counts. The J gene is TRBJ1-1, the V gene TRBV21-1. TRBV21-1 is marked as a pseudogene. The CDR3 sequence is 12 residues long. The CDR3 reads CASRPENTEAFF. The CDR3 bases are TGTGCCAGCAGGCCCGAGAACACTGAAGCTTTCTTT.

The chain couples TRBV4-1 to TRBJ1-3; no clear D. Germline V gene lookup returns CDR1 MGHRA and CDR2 YSYEKL. The ends were cut back, 0 bases at V and 7 bases at J, with 10 bases in the middle. This CDR3 is built from 14 residues. The CDR3 DNA reads as TGCGCCAGCAGCCAAGAGTCCCATGGGAACACCATATATTTT. Translating it yields CASSQESHGNTIYF.

The rearrangement joins TRBV6-5 to TRBJ1-1; D is perhaps TRBD1 (6 bases). CDR1 is MNHEY, CDR2 SVGAGI, per germline. Trimming took 7 bases from V and 0 from J, leaving 6 bases between them. This CDR3 region has 12 residues. The CDR3 loop is CASKGVNTEAFF. The CDR3 DNA follows: TGTGCCAGCAAGGGGGTGAACACTGAAGCTTTCTTT.

The V call is TRBV5-1, the J call TRBJ2-1, with a weak D call TRBD2 (6 bases). Trimming stripped 5 bases from V and 7 bases from J, with 7 bases between. Germline CDR1 SGHRS, CDR2 YFSETQ. The CDR3 length is 11 residues. The CDR3 is CASRGRNEQFF. The CDR3 DNA follows: TGCGCCAGCAGAGGGAGGAATGAGCAGTTCTTC. Supplemented by reference TRBV5-1 and TRBJ2-1, the full variable domain reads KAGVTQTPRYLIKTRGQQVTLSCSPISGHRSVSWYQQTPGQGLQFLFEYFSETQRNKGNFPGRFSGRQFSNSRSEMNVSTLELGDSALYLCASRGRNEQFFGPGTRLTVL.

This chain links TRBV2 with TRBJ1-3, with a weak D call TRBD1 (5 bases). Trimming removed 4 bases at V and 4 bases at J, with 11 bases between. CDR1 and CDR2 from the germline V gene are SNHLY and FYNNEI. CDR3 length: 14 residues. CDR3: CASSVGRAGNTIYF. The CDR3 DNA reads TGTGCCAGCAGTGTGGGCAGGGCAGGAAACACCATATATTTT.

The chain has TRBV24-1 and TRBJ2-1; the match to TRBD2 covers 10 bases. This CDR3 is built from 18 residues. The germline V gene has CDR1 KGHDR and CDR2 SFDVKD. The junction had 14 bases not matched to a gene; V was cut back by 9 bases and J by 1 base. The CDR3 nucleotides are TGTGCCACCGGAGAGCGGGAGGGCCCGGGGGGGTCCTACAATGAGCAGTTCTTC. Its translation is CATGEREGPGGSYNEQFF.

The chain employs TRBV5-1 and TRBJ2-2, with 11 bases identical to TRBD2. The CDR3 totals 18 residues. Trimming removed 1 base from V and 7 bases from J; junction bases left unmatched: 12. Germline V gene sequence: CDR1 SGHRS, CDR2 YFSETQ. CDR3 protein: CASSLYPYLAGGVGELFF. Written as DNA, the CDR3 is TGCGCCAGCAGCTTGTACCCTTATCTAGCGGGAGGTGTCGGGGAGCTGTTTTTT.

This chain connects TRBV2 to TRBJ2-1; no clear D. Trimming shortened V by 7 bases and J by 10 bases, and 14 bases separated the two germline ends. This CDR3 has 12 amino acids. In germline, CDR1 is SNHLY, CDR2 FYNNEI. This CDR3 is CASNLTPYEQFF. For the CDR3, the DNA is TGTGCCAGCAATTTGACCCCATACGAGCAGTTCTTC.

This clone has a handful of counts. This chain connects TRBV4-2 to TRBJ2-2, with D perhaps TRBD1 or TRBD2 (5 bases each). Looked up from germline, CDR1 is LGHNA and CDR2 is YNFKEQ. The length of the CDR3 is 14 residues. Between the trimmed V and J ends, which lost 6 bases and 5 bases, there was a span of 13 bases. In nucleotides, the CDR3 is TGTGCCAGCAGTCTCGGGACCTTAACCGGGGAGCTGTTTTTT. Protein: CASSLGTLTGELFF.

The rearrangement links TRBV19 to TRBJ1-4; TRBD1 matches at 7 bases. This CDR3 spans 16 amino acids. CDR1 is LNHDA and CDR2 is SQIVND in the germline V gene (reference sequence). V lost 2 bases, J lost 8 bases, and 11 bases stayed unmatched. In nucleotides, the CDR3 is TGTGCCAGTAGTATACCAGGGGGGCCAGGGAGAGAAAAACTGTTTTTT. Its translation is CASSIPGGPGREKLFF.

The genes are TRBV19 and TRBJ1-5, with 7 positions matching TRBD1. Per germline, CDR1 LNHDA and CDR2 SQIVND (reference sequence). The CDR3 spans 13 residues. Unmatched junction bases numbered 3, after V lost 4 bases and J lost 6 bases. The CDR3 DNA is TGTGCCAGTAGTACAACAGGGGCTCAGCCCCAGCATTTT. Amino acid sequence: CASSTTGAQPQHF.

The rearrangement joins TRBV11-3 to TRBJ1-1; D unresolved. Trimming removed 5 bases from V and 1 base from J, with 8 bases in between. Germline V lookup: CDR1 SGHNT, CDR2 YENEEA. This CDR3 is 13 amino acids long. This CDR3 reads CASSRPPNTEAFF. The CDR3 DNA reads TGTGCCAGCAGCCGCCCACCGAACACTGAAGCTTTCTTT.

This rearrangement joins TRBV18 to TRBJ2-3; D unclear. V shed 2 bases and J shed 4 bases, with 13 bases lying between them. This CDR3 is built from 15 residues. Germline assignment: CDR1 KGHSH and CDR2 LQKENI. The CDR3 loop reads CASSPDRRSSDTQYF. The CDR3 DNA follows: TGTGCCAGCTCACCAGACCGGAGAAGTTCAGATACGCAGTATTTT.

V and J are TRBV27 and TRBJ2-2; D unresolved. V shed 6 bases and J shed 4 bases, with 9 bases lying between them. Per germline, CDR1 MNHEY and CDR2 SMNVEV (reference sequence). The CDR3 totals 13 residues. CDR3 loop: CASRWRSTGELFF. The CDR3, as DNA: TGTGCCAGCAGGTGGAGATCCACCGGGGAGCTGTTTTTT.

This clone has a single count. The chain recombines TRBV29-1 with TRBJ1-5, with D hard to call. V was clipped by 7 bases and J by 3 bases, with 19 bases between them. This CDR3 is 15 amino acids long. CDR1 and CDR2 from the germline V gene are SQVTM and ANQGSEA. CDR3 sequence reads: CSATTKDGANQPQHF. CDR3 nucleotides: TGCAGCGCGACTACAAAAGACGGTGCCAATCAGCCCCAGCATTTT.

The genes are TRBV19 and TRBJ2-3; no clear D gene. Trimming took 6 bases from V and 3 from J, leaving 13 bases between them. Germline V gene lookup returns CDR1 LNHDA and CDR2 SQIVND (reference sequence). CDR3 length: 14 residues. CDR3 protein: CASRPLMGTDTQYF. Here the CDR3 DNA reads TGTGCCAGTAGGCCCCTGATGGGGACAGATACGCAGTATTTT.

The chain is built from TRBV28 and TRBJ1-4, with D unresolved. Trimming took 3 bases from V and 7 from J, leaving 12 bases between them. CDR3 length equals 14 residues. Per germline, CDR1 MDHEN and CDR2 SYDVKM. The CDR3 is CASSFSSGGEKLFF. CDR3 sequence (DNA): TGTGCCAGCAGTTTCTCTTCGGGCGGTGAAAAACTGTTTTTT. Using reference TRBV28 and TRBJ1-4 for the parts outside the CDR3, the full variable domain is DVKVTQSSRYLVKRTGEKVFLECVQDMDHENMFWYRQDPGLGLRLIYFSYDVKMKEKGDIPEGYSVSREKKERFSLILESASTNQTSMYLCASSFSSGGEKLFFGSGTQLSVL.

The chain employs TRBV12-3 or TRBV12-4 and TRBJ2-7; tentatively, D is TRBD2 (6 bases). The V and J ends lost 4 bases and 5 bases respectively, with 12 bases between them. The CDR3 spans 13 residues. CDR3 in DNA: TGTGCCAGCAGTTCCGGAGGGCAGGACGAGCAGTACTTC. It codes for CASSSGGQDEQYF.

The chain combines TRBV7-9 with TRBJ2-2; 8 nucleotides match TRBD2. The CDR3 extends over 16 amino acids. CDR1 SEHNR and CDR2 FQNEAQ come from the germline V gene (reference sequence). Trimming at V came to 5 bases and at J to 8 bases, leaving 13 bases not matched to a gene. CDR3 nucleotide sequence: TGTGCCAGCAGCCCACGATCCGGGAGGGCCTCAGGGGAGCTGTTTTTT. Its translation: CASSPRSGRASGELFF.